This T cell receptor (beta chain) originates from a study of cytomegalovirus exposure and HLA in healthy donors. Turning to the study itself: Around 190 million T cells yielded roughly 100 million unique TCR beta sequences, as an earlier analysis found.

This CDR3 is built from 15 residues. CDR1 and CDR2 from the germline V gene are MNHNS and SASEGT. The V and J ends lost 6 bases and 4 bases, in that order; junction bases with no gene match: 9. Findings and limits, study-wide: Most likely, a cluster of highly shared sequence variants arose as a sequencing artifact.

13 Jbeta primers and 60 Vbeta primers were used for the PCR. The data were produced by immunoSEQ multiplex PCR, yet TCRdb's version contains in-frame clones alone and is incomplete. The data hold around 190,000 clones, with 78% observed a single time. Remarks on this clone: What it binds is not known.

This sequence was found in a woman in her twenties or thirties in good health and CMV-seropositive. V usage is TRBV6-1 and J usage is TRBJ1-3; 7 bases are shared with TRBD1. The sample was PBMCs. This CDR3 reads CASRETGARGNTIYF. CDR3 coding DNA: TGTGCCAGCAGAGAAACAGGGGCGCGGGGAAACACCATATATTTT.